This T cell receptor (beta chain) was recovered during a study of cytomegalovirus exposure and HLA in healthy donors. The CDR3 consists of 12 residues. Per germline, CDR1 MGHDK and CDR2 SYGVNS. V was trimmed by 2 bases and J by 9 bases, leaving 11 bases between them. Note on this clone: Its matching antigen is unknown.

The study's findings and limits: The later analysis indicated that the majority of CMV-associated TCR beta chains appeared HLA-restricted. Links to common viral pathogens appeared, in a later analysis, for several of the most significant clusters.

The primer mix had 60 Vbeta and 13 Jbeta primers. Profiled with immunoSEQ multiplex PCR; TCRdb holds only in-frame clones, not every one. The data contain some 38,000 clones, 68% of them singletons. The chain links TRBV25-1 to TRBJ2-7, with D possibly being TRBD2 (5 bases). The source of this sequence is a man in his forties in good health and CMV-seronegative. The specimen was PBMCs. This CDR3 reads CASSEGSIGQYF. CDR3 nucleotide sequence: TGTGCCAGCAGTGAAGGGAGCATCGGGCAGTACTTC.